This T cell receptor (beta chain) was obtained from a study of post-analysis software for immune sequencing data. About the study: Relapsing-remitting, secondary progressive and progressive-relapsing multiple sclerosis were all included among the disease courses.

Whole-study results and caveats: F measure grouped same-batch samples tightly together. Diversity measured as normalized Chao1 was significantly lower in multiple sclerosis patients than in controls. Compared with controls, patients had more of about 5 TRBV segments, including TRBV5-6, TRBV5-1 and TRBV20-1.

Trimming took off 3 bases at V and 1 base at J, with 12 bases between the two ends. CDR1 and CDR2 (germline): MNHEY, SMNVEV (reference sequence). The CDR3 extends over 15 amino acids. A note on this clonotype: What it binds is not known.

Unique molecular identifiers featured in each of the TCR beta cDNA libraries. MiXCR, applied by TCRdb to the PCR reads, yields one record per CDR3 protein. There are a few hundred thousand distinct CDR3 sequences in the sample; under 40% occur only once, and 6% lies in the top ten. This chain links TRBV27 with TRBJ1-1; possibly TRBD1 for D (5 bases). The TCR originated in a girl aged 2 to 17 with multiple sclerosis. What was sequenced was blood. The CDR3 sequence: CASSFQGRGNTEAFF. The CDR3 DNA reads TGTGCCAGCAGTTTTCAGGGTAGGGGGAACACTGAAGCTTTCTTT.